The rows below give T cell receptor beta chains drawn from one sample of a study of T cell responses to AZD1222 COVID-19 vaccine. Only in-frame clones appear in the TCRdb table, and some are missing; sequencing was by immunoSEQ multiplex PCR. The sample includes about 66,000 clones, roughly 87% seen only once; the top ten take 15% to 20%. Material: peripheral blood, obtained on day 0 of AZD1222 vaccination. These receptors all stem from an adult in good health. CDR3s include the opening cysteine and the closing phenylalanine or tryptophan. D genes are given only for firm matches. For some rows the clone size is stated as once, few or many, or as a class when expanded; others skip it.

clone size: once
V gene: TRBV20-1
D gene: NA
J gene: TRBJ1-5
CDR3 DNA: TGCAGTGCTAGTCGACAGCTTAGCAATCAGCCCCAGCATTTT
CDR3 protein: CSASRQLSNQPQHF

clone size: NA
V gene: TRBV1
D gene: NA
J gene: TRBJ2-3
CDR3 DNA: TGCACCAGCAGCCACGGATGGGAGGCCCTGGTCAGAGGGACTAGCGGGTCAGATACGCAGTATTTT
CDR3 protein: CTSSHGWEALVRGTSGSDTQYF

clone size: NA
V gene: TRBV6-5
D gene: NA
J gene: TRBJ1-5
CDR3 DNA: TGTGCCAGCAGTTTCAATTTAGGTCAGCCCCAGCATTTT
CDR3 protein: CASSFNLGQPQHF

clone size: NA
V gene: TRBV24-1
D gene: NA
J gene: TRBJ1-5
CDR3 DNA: TGTGCCACCAGTGACAATGATAGCAATCAGCCCCAGCATTTT
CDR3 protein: CATSDNDSNQPQHF

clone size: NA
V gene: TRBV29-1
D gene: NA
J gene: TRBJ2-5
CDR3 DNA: TGCAGCGTTGAGAAGCAACGACAAGAGACCCAGTACTTC
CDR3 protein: CSVEKQRQETQYF

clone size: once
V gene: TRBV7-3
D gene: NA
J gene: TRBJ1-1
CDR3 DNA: TGTGCCAGCAGCTTAACGAGGAACACTGAAGCTTTCTTT
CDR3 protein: CASSLTRNTEAFF

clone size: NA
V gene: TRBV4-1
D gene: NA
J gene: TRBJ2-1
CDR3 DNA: TGCGCCAGCAGCCAAGAATTGGGTCGCGGGGCAACCGCTGGGCCGTTCTTC
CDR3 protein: CASSQELGRGATAGPFF

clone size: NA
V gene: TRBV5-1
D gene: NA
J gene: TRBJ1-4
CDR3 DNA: TGCGCCAGCAGCTTGGGGGGGGCGCCTGAAAAACTGTTTTTT
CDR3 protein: CASSLGGAPEKLFF

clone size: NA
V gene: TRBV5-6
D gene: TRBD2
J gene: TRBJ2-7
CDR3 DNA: TGTGCCAGCAGCTTGGAACTAGCGGGAAAAAACGAGCAGTACTTC
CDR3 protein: CASSLELAGKNEQYF

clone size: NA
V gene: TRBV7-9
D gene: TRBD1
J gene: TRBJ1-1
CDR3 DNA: TGTGCCAGCAGCTTTCTGGCAGGGGGCTTTCTGAACACTGAAGCTTTCTTT
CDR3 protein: CASSFLAGGFLNTEAFF

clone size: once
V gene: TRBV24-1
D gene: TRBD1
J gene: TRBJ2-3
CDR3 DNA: TGTGCCACCAGTGACCCGACAGGGGGCCCAGATACGCAGTATTTT
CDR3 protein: CATSDPTGGPDTQYF

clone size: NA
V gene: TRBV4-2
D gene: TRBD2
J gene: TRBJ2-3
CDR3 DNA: TGTGCCAGCAGCGAGAGGGGACTAGCTTTTGCAGATACGCAGTATTTT
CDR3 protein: CASSERGLAFADTQYF

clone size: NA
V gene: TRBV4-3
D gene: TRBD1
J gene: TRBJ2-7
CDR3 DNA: TGCGCCAGCAGCCAAGGATGGGGACAGGATATCTACGAGCAGTACTTC
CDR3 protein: CASSQGWGQDIYEQYF

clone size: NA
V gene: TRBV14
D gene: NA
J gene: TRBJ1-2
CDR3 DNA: TGTGCCAGCAGCCAAGGTAGCGACAGCAGGATTTCTTATGGCTACACCTTC
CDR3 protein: CASSQGSDSRISYGYTF

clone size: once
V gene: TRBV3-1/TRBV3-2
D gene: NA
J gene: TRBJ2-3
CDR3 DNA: TGTGCCAGCAGCCGAGAGCCGGATACGCAGTATTTT
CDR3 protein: CASSREPDTQYF

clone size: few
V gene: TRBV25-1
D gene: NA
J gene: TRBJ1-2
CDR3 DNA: TGTGCCAGCAGTGCCCCCGGGGAAGGCTACACCTTC
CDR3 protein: CASSAPGEGYTF

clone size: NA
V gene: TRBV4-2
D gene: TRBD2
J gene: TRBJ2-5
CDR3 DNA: TGTGCCAGCAGCCCCGCGGTAGCGGGGGGGATCGATTCGGAGACCCAGTACTTC
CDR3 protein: CASSPAVAGGIDSETQYF

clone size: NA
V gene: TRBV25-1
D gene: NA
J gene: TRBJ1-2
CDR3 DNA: TGTGCCAGCAGTGAACGGGCTCCCGGGCCTAACTATGGCTACACCTTC
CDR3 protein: CASSERAPGPNYGYTF

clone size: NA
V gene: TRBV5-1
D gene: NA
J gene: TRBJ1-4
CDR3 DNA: TGCGCCAGCAGCTTTACAGGAACCTTCCCTAATGAAAAACTGTTTTTT
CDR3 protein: CASSFTGTFPNEKLFF

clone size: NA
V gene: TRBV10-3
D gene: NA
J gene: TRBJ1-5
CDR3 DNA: TGTGCCATCGGAAGGGAACGGGATCAGCCCCAGCATTTT
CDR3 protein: CAIGRERDQPQHF

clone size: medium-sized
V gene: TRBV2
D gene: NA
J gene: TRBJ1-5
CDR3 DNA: TGTGCCAGCAGTGATGGTCCCTTAGGGTATAGCAATCAGCCCCAGCATTTT
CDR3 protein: CASSDGPLGYSNQPQHF

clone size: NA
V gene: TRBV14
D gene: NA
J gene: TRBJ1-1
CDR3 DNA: TGTGCCAGCAGCTTCCTCGGTAGGACGGGATACACTGAAGCTTTCTTT
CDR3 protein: CASSFLGRTGYTEAFF

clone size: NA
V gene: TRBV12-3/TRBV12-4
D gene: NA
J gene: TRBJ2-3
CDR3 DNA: TGTGCCAGCAGTTTTTCCGATACGCAGTATTTT
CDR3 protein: CASSFSDTQYF

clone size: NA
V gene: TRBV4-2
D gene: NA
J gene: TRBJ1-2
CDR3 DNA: TGTGCCAGCAGCCCGGGATCTGGGGGCTACACCTTC
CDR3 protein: CASSPGSGGYTF

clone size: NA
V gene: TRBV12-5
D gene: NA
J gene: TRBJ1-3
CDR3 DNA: TGTGCTAGTGCGGAAGACCAGGGAACCGGAAACACCATATATTTT
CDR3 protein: CASAEDQGTGNTIYF

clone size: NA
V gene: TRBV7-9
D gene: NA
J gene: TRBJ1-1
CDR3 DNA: TGTGCCAGCAGCTATTCCAACACTGAAGCTTTCTTT
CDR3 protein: CASSYSNTEAFF

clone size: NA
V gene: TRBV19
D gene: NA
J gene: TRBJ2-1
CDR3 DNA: TGTGCCAGTAGTATCCCCTTAGACAGGGTGGGACTGTTCTTC
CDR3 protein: CASSIPLDRVGLFF

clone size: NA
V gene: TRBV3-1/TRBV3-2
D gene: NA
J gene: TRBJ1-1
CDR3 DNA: TGTGCCAGCAGCCCCCTTGATCGTGAAGCTTTCTTT
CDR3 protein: CASSPLDREAFF

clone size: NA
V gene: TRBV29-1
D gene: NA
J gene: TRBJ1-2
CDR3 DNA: TGCAGCGTTGATTGGGGACTCAACTATGGCTACACCTTC
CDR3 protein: CSVDWGLNYGYTF

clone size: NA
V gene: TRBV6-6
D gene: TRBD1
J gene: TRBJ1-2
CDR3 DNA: TGTGCCAGCAGTTACGGGACAGGGGGTACTAACTATGGCTACACCTTC
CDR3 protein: CASSYGTGGTNYGYTF

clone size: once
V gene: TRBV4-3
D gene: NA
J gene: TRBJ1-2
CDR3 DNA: TGCGCCAGCAGCCCCGAGGGAGGGTCCTATGGCTACACCTTC
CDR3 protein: CASSPEGGSYGYTF

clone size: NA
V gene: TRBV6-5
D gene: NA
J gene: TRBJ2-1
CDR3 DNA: TGTGCCAGCAGTTCTGACGGTGAGCAGTTCTTC
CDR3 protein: CASSSDGEQFF

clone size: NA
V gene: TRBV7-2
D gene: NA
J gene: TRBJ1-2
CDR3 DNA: TGTGCCAGCAGCCCAGGGATATACTATGGCTACACCTTC
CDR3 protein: CASSPGIYYGYTF

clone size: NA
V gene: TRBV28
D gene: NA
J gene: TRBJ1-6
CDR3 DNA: TGTGCCAGCAGTTTAGGGAGACAGCCTTCACCCCTCCACTTT
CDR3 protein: CASSLGRQPSPLHF

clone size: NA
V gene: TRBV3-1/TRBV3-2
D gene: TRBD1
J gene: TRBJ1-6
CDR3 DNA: TGTGCCAGCAGCCCAATGACAGGGGGCACTTCACCCCTCCACTTT
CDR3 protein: CASSPMTGGTSPLHF

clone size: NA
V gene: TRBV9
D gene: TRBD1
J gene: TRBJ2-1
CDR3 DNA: TGTGCCAGCAGCGTCCAGACAGGGTCGTTTGAGCAGTTCTTC
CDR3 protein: CASSVQTGSFEQFF

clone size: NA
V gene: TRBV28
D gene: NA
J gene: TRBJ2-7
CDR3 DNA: TGTGCCAGCAGTTTATTTTCTTCCTACGAGCAGTACTTC
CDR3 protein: CASSLFSSYEQYF

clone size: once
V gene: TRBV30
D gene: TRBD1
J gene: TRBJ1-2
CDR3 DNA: TGTGCCTGGAGCCACAGGGGTGGCTACACCTTC
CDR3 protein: CAWSHRGGYTF

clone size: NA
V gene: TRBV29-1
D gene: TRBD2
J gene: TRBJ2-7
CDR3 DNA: TGCAGCGTGGGGGGGACTCCCTACGAGCAGTACTTC
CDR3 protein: CSVGGTPYEQYF

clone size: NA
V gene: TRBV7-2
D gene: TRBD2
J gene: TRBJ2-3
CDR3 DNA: TGTGCCAGCAGCCCTAGGACTAGCGGCACAGATACGCAGTATTTT
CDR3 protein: CASSPRTSGTDTQYF

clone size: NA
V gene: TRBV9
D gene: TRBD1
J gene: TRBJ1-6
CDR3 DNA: TGTGCCAGCAGCGTAGGGGCTGGACAGGGGGCCGTCGCCCTCCACTTT
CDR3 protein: CASSVGAGQGAVALHF

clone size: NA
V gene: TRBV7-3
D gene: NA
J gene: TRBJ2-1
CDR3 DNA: TGTGCCAGCAGCCTCGATAGTACGAATGAGCAGTTCTTC
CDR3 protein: CASSLDSTNEQFF

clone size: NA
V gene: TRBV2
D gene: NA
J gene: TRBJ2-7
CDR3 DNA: TGTGCCAGCAGTGAAGCCTACGGGTCCTACGAGCAGTACTTC
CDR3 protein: CASSEAYGSYEQYF

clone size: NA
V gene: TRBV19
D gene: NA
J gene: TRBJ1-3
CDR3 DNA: TGTGCCAGCCAGGACACCTCTGGAAACACCATATATTTT
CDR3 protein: CASQDTSGNTIYF

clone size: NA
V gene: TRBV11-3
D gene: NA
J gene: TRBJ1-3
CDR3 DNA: TGTGCCAGCAGCGCCCACGGACTGATCTCTGGAAACACCATATATTTT
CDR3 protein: CASSAHGLISGNTIYF

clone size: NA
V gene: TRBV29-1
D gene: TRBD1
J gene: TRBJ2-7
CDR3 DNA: TGCAGCGTGGACGGGGACAGCAGCTACGAGCAGTACTTC
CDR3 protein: CSVDGDSSYEQYF

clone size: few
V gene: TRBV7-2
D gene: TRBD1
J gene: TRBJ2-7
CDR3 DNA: TGTGCCAGCAGCACAGGGGGACAGGGGCTCGAGCAGTACTTC
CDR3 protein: CASSTGGQGLEQYF

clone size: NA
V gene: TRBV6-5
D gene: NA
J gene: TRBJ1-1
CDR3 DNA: TGTGCCAGCAAGACAGGCGTTGGTGCGGGGACTGAAGCTTTCTTT
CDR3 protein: CASKTGVGAGTEAFF

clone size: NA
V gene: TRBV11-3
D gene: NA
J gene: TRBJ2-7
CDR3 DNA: TGTGCCAGCAGCGACCCTCCCGGGACCGGCTTTCTCTCCTACGAGCAGTACTTC
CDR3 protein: CASSDPPGTGFLSYEQYF

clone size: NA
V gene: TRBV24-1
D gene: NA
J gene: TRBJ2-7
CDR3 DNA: TGTGCCACCAGTGAGCCCGGGGCGTACGAGCAGTACTTC
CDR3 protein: CATSEPGAYEQYF

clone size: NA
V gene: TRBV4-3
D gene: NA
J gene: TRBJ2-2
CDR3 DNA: TGCGCCAGCAGCCAAGAATATCAGGGGTACGGGGAGCTGTTTTTT
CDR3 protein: CASSQEYQGYGELFF